The 30 T cell receptor beta chains in this list originate from one sample, sequenced in a study of T-cell memory formation after mild COVID-19. TCRdb reprocessed the 5' RACE reads with MiXCR, giving one entry per CDR3 protein. The top ten hold approximately 15% of the sample, which has roughly 130,000 distinct CDR3 sequences, around a sixth seen once. What was sequenced was PBMCs or a T cell subset sorted from them (not recorded which). These receptors originate from an adult woman who had mild COVID-19 (a few samples of this study predate the infection). Cell type and time point are not known.

This clonotype was seen more than once but under ten times. The rearrangement links TRBV20-1 to TRBJ2-7; D not certain. The germline gives CDR1 DFQATT, CDR2 SNEGSKA (reference sequence). The CDR3 totals 12 residues. Trimming removed 0 bases from V and 3 bases from J, with 6 bases in between. As DNA, the CDR3 is TGCAGTGCTAGAGATATGAACTACGAGCAGTACTTC. Its translation is CSARDMNYEQYF.

The chain uses TRBV24-1 and TRBJ2-3; 8 bases line up with TRBD2. CDR3 length equals 14 residues. CDR1 and CDR2 (germline): KGHDR, SFDVKD. V trimming: 3 bases; J trimming: 4 bases; junction bases outside the gene matches: 2. The CDR3 reads CATSDSGRADTQYF. CDR3 DNA sequence: TGTGCCACCAGTGATAGCGGGAGAGCAGATACGCAGTATTTT.

This clonotype was counted only a few times. V and J are TRBV10-3 and TRBJ2-1, with 7 bases that match TRBD2. From germline, CDR1 is ENHRY and CDR2 SYGVKD. With V trimmed by 3 bases and J by 8 bases, 13 bases remained unmatched. CDR3 length: 16 residues. This CDR3 is CAISDPTSMRVDEQFF. For the CDR3, the DNA is TGTGCCATCAGTGATCCGACTAGCATGAGGGTGGATGAGCAGTTCTTC.

The genes are TRBV20-1 and TRBJ1-5, with a weak D call TRBD1 (5 bases). Per germline, CDR1 DFQATT and CDR2 SNEGSKA (reference sequence). V was clipped by 4 bases and J by 6 bases, with 13 bases between them. CDR3 size: 13 residues. The CDR3 DNA reads TGCAGTGCTATATCCCCGCAGGGTCAGCCCCAGCATTTT. Translating gives CSAISPQGQPQHF.

This clonotype was seen only a few times. The V call is TRBV7-9, the J call TRBJ2-1, with a possible D match to TRBD2 (5 bases). This CDR3 is 12 amino acids long. Per germline, CDR1 SEHNR and CDR2 FQNEAQ (reference sequence). The V end was cut by 5 bases, the J end by 7 bases, with 9 bases between. The CDR3 DNA reads TGTGCCAGCAGCCTCACGGGGAATGAGCAGTTCTTC. Its translation is CASSLTGNEQFF.

The sample holds a few counts of this clonotype. The J gene is TRBJ2-7, the V gene TRBV4-2; D possibly corresponds to TRBD2 (6 bases). Trimming took off 0 bases at V and 1 base at J, with 13 bases between the two ends. The CDR3 length is 16 residues. In germline, CDR1 is LGHNA, CDR2 YNFKEQ. The DNA of the CDR3 is TGTGCCAGCAGCCAAGATCTTAATAGCGGTTCCTACGAGCAGTACTTC. This sequence encodes CASSQDLNSGSYEQYF.

The CDR3 region has the DNA TGCGCCAGCAGCCAAGAGGCTAGCGGGGCCTACGAGCAGTACTTC. Its translation is CASSQEASGAYEQYF. The chain couples TRBV4-1 to TRBJ2-7; TRBD2 matches at 9 bases. Germline V gene sequence: CDR1 MGHRA, CDR2 YSYEKL. This CDR3 comprises 15 residues. V lost 0 bases, J lost 2 bases, and 2 bases stayed unmatched.

This chain uses TRBV10-3 with TRBJ2-7, with 10 bases fitting TRBD2. Germline V gene sequence: CDR1 ENHRY, CDR2 SYGVKD. The CDR3 loop spans 16 amino acids. Trimming at V came to 3 bases and at J to 2 bases, leaving 7 bases not matched to a gene. CDR3 nucleotides: TGTGCCATCAGTGATCCTAGCGGGAGTGGAGCCTACGAGCAGTACTTC. Translation: CAISDPSGSGAYEQYF.

The chain is built from TRBV7-9 and TRBJ2-3; no clear D gene. Per the germline V gene, CDR1 is SEHNR and CDR2 is FQNEAQ (reference sequence). There are 14 residues in the CDR3. Trimming cost V 5 bases and J 8 bases, with 17 bases left between them. CDR3 DNA: TGTGCCAGCAGCCCCGGACGCAGCGAAGGTACGCAGTATTTT. This gives the protein CASSPGRSEGTQYF.

In this sample, this clonotype turned up a few times. This chain joins TRBV3-1 and TRBJ2-3; 9 bases are a match to TRBD2. J lost 4 bases, V lost 3 bases, and 5 bases had no gene match. CDR1 and CDR2 from the germline V gene are LGHDT and YNNKEL (reference sequence). This CDR3 is built from 15 residues. CDR3 coding DNA: TGTGCCAGCAGCCATGGCGGGGGGGCAGCAGATACGCAGTATTTT. This sequence encodes CASSHGGGAADTQYF.

This clonotype was recorded a few times. V usage is TRBV6-6 and J usage is TRBJ2-5; TRBD2 aligns across 7 bases. The CDR3 length is 15 residues. Germline V gives CDR1 MNHNY, CDR2 SVGAGI (reference sequence). With 6 bases clipped from V and 1 base from J, the junction kept 8 bases outside the gene matches. This CDR3 is CASSRSGGTQETQYF. DNA of the CDR3: TGTGCCAGCAGCCGATCCGGGGGGACCCAAGAGACCCAGTACTTC.

This clonotype was recorded a few times. The CDR3 DNA sequence: TGTGCCAGCAGCTCAGGACACCTAACCTACGAGCAGTACTTC. Amino acids: CASSSGHLTYEQYF. The chain combines TRBV9 with TRBJ2-7, with a tentative D call TRBD1 (5 bases). V lost 4 bases and J 2 bases, leaving 13 bases between the germline ends. This CDR3 region has 14 residues. The germline CDR1 and CDR2 sequences are SGDLS and YYNGEE.

This clonotype was found a few times. The CDR3 spells CASKWTGESYNEQFF. The DNA of the CDR3 is TGTGCCAGTAAATGGACAGGGGAATCCTACAATGAGCAGTTCTTC. The V and J genes are TRBV27 and TRBJ2-1; 9 bases fit TRBD1. The CDR3 runs 15 residues. V dropped 9 bases and J dropped 1; count of bases not matched to a gene: 7. CDR1 is MNHEY, CDR2 SMNVEV, per germline (reference sequence).

This clonotype showed up just a few times. The chain links TRBV5-1 to TRBJ1-1; D unclear. CDR1 and CDR2 from the germline V gene are SGHRS and YFSETQ. The CDR3 is 15 residues long. V gave up 3 bases and J gave up 2 bases, with 14 bases separating them. CDR3 amino acids: CASSSDGRTNTEAFF. CDR3 nucleotide sequence: TGCGCCAGCAGCTCGGACGGACGGACCAACACTGAAGCTTTCTTT.

This clonotype was found a few times. The chain employs TRBV25-1 and TRBJ2-1; D is perhaps TRBD2 (5 bases). V was shortened by 1 base and J by 6 bases, with 10 bases between the two germline ends. The CDR3 contains 14 residues. Germline CDR1 and CDR2: MGHDK and SYGVNS. The CDR3 loop reads CASSESLGVNEQFF. CDR3 sequence (DNA): TGTGCCAGCAGTGAATCTCTCGGGGTCAATGAGCAGTTCTTC.

The rearrangement uses TRBV2 and TRBJ1-1; maybe TRBD1 (5 bases). Trimming removed 6 bases from V and 7 bases from J, with 12 bases in between. The CDR3 runs to 12 residues. Germline V gene data show CDR1 as SNHLY and CDR2 as FYNNEI. CDR3 bases: TGTGCCAGCAGGTTGACAGAAGATGAAGCTTTCTTT. It yields the protein CASRLTEDEAFF.

A few counts support this clonotype. The chain recombines TRBV6-5 with TRBJ1-4; D may be TRBD1 (6 bases). Trimming removed 5 bases at V and 7 bases at J, with 11 bases between. In germline, CDR1 is MNHEY, CDR2 SVGAGI. CDR3 size: 13 residues. The CDR3 is CASSGVGGEKLFF. The CDR3 coding sequence is TGTGCCAGCAGTGGGGTAGGGGGTGAAAAACTGTTTTTT.

V is TRBV6-6 and J is TRBJ2-1; 14 bases are shared with TRBD2. Germline CDR1 MNHNY, CDR2 SVGAGI (reference sequence). CDR3 length equals 22 residues. Trimming cost V 2 bases and J 0 bases; bases outside gene matches: 15. The CDR3 protein is CASSYPGEEGLAGDSSYNEQFF. The CDR3 nucleotides are TGTGCCAGCAGTTACCCAGGGGAGGAGGGACTAGCGGGGGATAGCTCCTACAATGAGCAGTTCTTC.

V gene TRBV10-3 combines with J gene TRBJ1-1; TRBD1 aligns across 8 bases. Germline CDR1 ENHRY, CDR2 SYGVKD. V was clipped by 4 bases and J by 4 bases; unmatched bases: 11. This CDR3 spans 16 amino acids. The CDR3 protein is CAISGYRDRSTTEAFF. The CDR3 nucleotides read TGTGCCATCAGTGGTTACCGGGACAGGAGTACCACTGAAGCTTTCTTT.

This clonotype turned up a few times. The V and J genes are TRBV7-2 and TRBJ2-7, with TRBD1 identical over 12 bases. V shed 8 bases, J shed 6 bases, and the junction held 2 bases outside the gene matches. CDR3 size: 12 residues. The germline gives CDR1 SGHTA, CDR2 FQGNSA. Written as DNA, the CDR3 is TGTGCCAGCGGGGACAGGGGGCTCGAGCAGTACTTC. Encoded protein: CASGDRGLEQYF.

Here the CDR3 DNA reads TGTGCCAGCGGGGTCCGGGACCCTGCCTCTGGGGCCAACGTCCTGACTTTC. Amino acid sequence: CASGVRDPASGANVLTF. This chain uses TRBV7-3 with TRBJ2-6; D might be TRBD1 or TRBD2, each matching 5 bases. This CDR3 is 17 amino acids long. Trimming cost V 8 bases and J 0 bases, with 17 bases left between them. Germline values: CDR1 SGHTA, CDR2 FQGTGA.

The J gene is TRBJ2-7, the V gene TRBV27; perhaps TRBD2 as D (7 bases). The ends were cut back, 5 bases at V and 3 bases at J, with 14 bases in the middle. This CDR3 is 14 amino acids long. Germline V lookup: CDR1 MNHEY, CDR2 SMNVEV (reference sequence). The CDR3 here is CASSPSGGHYEQYF. The CDR3 DNA is TGTGCCAGCAGTCCTTCGGGGGGCCACTACGAGCAGTACTTC.

The genes are TRBV7-3 and TRBJ2-3, with TRBD2 matching 11 bases. Germline trimming cut 5 bases from V and 5 bases from J; bases unmatched to any gene: 6. The V gene's germline CDR1 is SGHTA and CDR2 FQGTGA. This CDR3 has 15 residues. The DNA of the CDR3 is TGTGCCAGCAGCGTAGCGGGGGGGCCACGAGATACGCAGTATTTT. It specifies CASSVAGGPRDTQYF.

The gene calls are TRBV7-8 and TRBJ2-4; D perhaps matches TRBD2 (5 bases). Germline CDR1 SGHVS, CDR2 FQNEAQ. The germline V and J ends were trimmed by 5 bases and 0 bases, with 11 bases remaining between them. The CDR3 length is 15 residues. CDR3 region: CASSPPGLAKNIQYF. In DNA, the CDR3 is TGTGCCAGCAGCCCCCCCGGACTAGCCAAAAACATTCAGTACTTC.

V gene TRBV29-1 combines with J gene TRBJ1-3; no definite D call. Per germline, CDR1 SQVTM and CDR2 ANQGSEA. CDR3 length equals 12 residues. V lost 2 bases to trimming and J lost 2 bases, with 4 bases between them. Written as DNA, the CDR3 is TGCAGCGTTGAATCGGCTGGAAACACCATATATTTT. Translation: CSVESAGNTIYF.

The rearrangement uses TRBV20-1 and TRBJ2-7; D unclear. This CDR3 has 12 residues. CDR1 and CDR2 (germline): DFQATT, SNEGSKA (reference sequence). V was cut by 3 bases and J by 2 bases, with 8 bases left in between. CDR3 sequence reads: CSASGAAYEQYF. In DNA, the CDR3 is TGCAGTGCTAGCGGAGCAGCCTACGAGCAGTACTTC.

This clonotype came up a few times. This chain joins TRBV4-2 and TRBJ2-1; D might be TRBD2 (7 bases). Trimming removed 6 bases at V and 1 base at J, with 16 bases between. The CDR3 spans 16 residues. Germline CDR1 reads LGHNA; CDR2 reads YNFKEQ. As DNA, the CDR3 is TGTGCCAGCAGGGCCAGGGAGGGGGTTTCCTACAATGAGCAGTTCTTC. Translating gives CASRAREGVSYNEQFF.

This chain links TRBV2 with TRBJ1-1; TRBD1 aligns across 8 bases. The CDR3 is 12 amino acids. Germline V CDR1 and CDR2: SNHLY, FYNNEI. The V segment lost 4 bases and the J segment 11 bases; nucleotides outside the gene matches: 6. In nucleotides, the CDR3 is TGTGCCAGCAGTGCCCAGGGGGCAGGGGCTTTCTTT. Amino acids: CASSAQGAGAFF.

With regard to this clonotype: Germline and junction disagree at one end, which may indicate a read error. V is TRBV7-2 and J is TRBJ2-3; TRBD2 aligns across 10 bases. The CDR3 spans 14 residues. Germline V lookup: CDR1 SGHTA, CDR2 FQGNSA. Written as DNA, the CDR3 is TGTGCTACGCGATTAGCGGGGGGCACTGATACGCAGTATTTT. Translation gives CATRLAGGTDTQYF.

The chain links TRBV12-3 or TRBV12-4 to TRBJ1-1; TRBD1 agrees at 12 bases. V trimming: 4 bases; J trimming: 2 bases; junction bases outside the gene matches: 8. This CDR3 is built from 17 residues. CDR3 sequence (DNA): TGTGCCAGCAGTTCATACCGGGACAGGGGGCATAACACTGAAGCTTTCTTT. Protein sequence: CASSSYRDRGHNTEAFF.